The TCR beta chain under discussion was sequenced for a study of OX40 agonist ivuxolimab in advanced cancers. Notes on the research overall: Ivuxolimab, which targeted the costimulatory receptor OX40 (CD134), was an agonistic, fully human IgG2 monoclonal antibody. The point of sequencing TCRbeta in the periphery was to test whether ivuxolimab changed TCR sequence diversity and drove clonal T-cell expansion. In the dose-escalation cohort, nearly 85% of patients were male, and the mean age was approximately 60 years with a range of roughly 20 to 79. Partial responses occurred in three dose-escalation patients, of whom one had hepatocellular carcinoma and two had cutaneous melanoma. The paper describes the monotherapy dose-escalation part (N of about 52 patients) of the phase I trial of ivuxolimab. Intravenous ivuxolimab was administered to patients every 2 weeks at six dose levels: 0.01, 0.1, 0.3, 1.5, 3 and 10 mg/kg. Patients were allowed to have had prior anti-PD-1, anti-PD-L1 or anti-CTLA-4 therapy, and more than 30% of the dose-escalation patients had previously received checkpoint inhibitors. Among the 50 to 55 dose-escalation patients, around 20 had hepatocellular carcinoma, 15 or so melanoma, 9 renal cell carcinoma and 9 head and neck cancer. What the study reported, not specific to this receptor: At doses of 0.1 to 3.0 mg/kg, clonal expansion of both CD4+ and CD8+ blood T cells was observed from baseline to week 6. After ivuxolimab, CD8+ T cells had more expanded clones than CD4+ T cells on average. Which antigens the clonally expanded peripheral T cells were specific for was not determined. Low levels of normalized T-cell clonal expansion were also shown by some nonresponding patients. Partial responders in the 0.1-3.0 mg/kg groups had among the lowest normalized peripheral clonal expansion, especially among CD8+ T cells.

A remark on this clone: The specificity of this receptor is unknown. No clone much larger than this one lies a single base away; base qualities are absent.

CDR3 length: 13 amino acids, cysteine to phenylalanine. Solely the CDR3 DNA is kept, with 39 bases framed from the first base. V and J lose 5 bases and 1 base, and a span of 11 bases separates them. From a lookup of the germline V gene (reference sequence), CDR1 and CDR2 are GTSNPN and SVGIG. To sequence the TCRbeta CDR3 region, genomic DNA was isolated from the sorted cells. The immunoSEQ Assay was used for sequencing of TCRbeta CDR3 regions. TCRdb holds this immuneACCESS table with in-frame rearrangements only. Some clones are missing; in checked studies, unresolved V genes explain under half, and the rest has no known cause. The sample table records around 71,000 clones; around 83% of these occur just once. The ten largest clones add up to about 1% of the sample. Patients with a history of autoimmune disease or receiving systemic immunosuppression were excluded from the trial. Peripheral blood for TCR sequencing was drawn from every dose cohort at baseline, at cycle 4 day 1 and at cycle 7 day 1. Samples came from an open-label, multicenter, first-in-human phase I dose-escalation trial of ivuxolimab. Adults with locally advanced or metastatic melanoma, renal cell, hepatocellular, or head and neck squamous cell carcinoma were enrolled in the trial. Before TCR sequencing, CD4+ T cells and CD8+ T cells from peripheral blood were sorted into separate populations.

Sequencing used CD4+ or CD8+ T cells sorted from blood, obtained in a trial of the OX40 agonist ivuxolimab. The V gene is TRBV30 and the J gene is TRBJ1-1, with the D gene call left open. This receptor was identified in an adult with an advanced solid tumor such as melanoma, head and neck, liver or kidney cancer. The CDR3 here reads CAWSAHQNTEAFF. At the DNA level, the sequence is TGTGCCTGGTCGGCACACCAGAACACTGAAGCTTTCTTT.